This is a list of T cell receptor beta chains from one sample in a study of cytomegalovirus exposure and HLA in healthy donors. Some clones are missing from TCRdb's copy, which holds only in-frame ones; the method was immunoSEQ multiplex PCR. The data hold just over 150,000 clones, with 80% to 90% observed a single time. The sequenced material came from PBMCs. The receptor source for this set is a man aged 18 to 30 in good health and CMV-seronegative. CDR3s include the opening cysteine and the closing phenylalanine or tryptophan. The D gene is left open where the match is weak. A row's size may be missing; if present it is once, few, many or a size class.

CDR3 | DNA | size | J | V | D
CASSYGGTNQPQHF | TGTGCCAGCAGCTATGGGGGGACCAATCAGCCCCAGCATTTT | - | TRBJ1-5 | TRBV7-2 | -
CASSPEEYSYEQYF | TGTGCCAGCAGCCCAGAGGAGTACTCCTACGAGCAGTACTTC | - | TRBJ2-7 | TRBV7-2 | -
CASSGEMGRNQPQHF | TGTGCCAGCAGTGGGGAGATGGGCCGCAATCAGCCCCAGCATTTT | once | TRBJ1-5 | TRBV6-6 | -
CASSSGSASNQPQHF | TGTGCCAGCAGCTCCGGGTCGGCGAGCAATCAGCCCCAGCATTTT | - | TRBJ1-5 | TRBV7-8 | -
CASSLVSRQEELFF | TGTGCCAGCAGCTTGGTGTCCCGACAGGAGGAACTGTTTTTT | - | TRBJ1-4 | TRBV5-4 | -
CASSNRKIGPTEAFF | TGTGCCAGCAGCAACAGAAAAATTGGGCCCACTGAAGCTTTCTTT | - | TRBJ1-1 | TRBV7-9 | -
CASSLRQAGYTF | TGTGCCAGCAGCTTAAGGCAGGCTGGCTACACCTTC | - | TRBJ1-2 | TRBV7-9 | -
CASSRTGGGNGYTF | TGTGCCAGCAGTCGTACAGGGGGCGGTAATGGCTACACCTTC | - | TRBJ1-2 | TRBV6-6 | TRBD1
CASGLAGTYEQYF | TGTGCCAGCGGACTAGCGGGCACCTACGAGCAGTACTTC | once | TRBJ2-7 | TRBV7-8 | TRBD2
CAWSVRLAGGDEQFF | TGTGCCTGGAGTGTAAGGCTAGCGGGGGGGGATGAGCAGTTCTTC | - | TRBJ2-1 | TRBV30 | TRBD2
CASSEFTGPFPYGYTF | TGTGCCAGCAGTGAATTTACAGGCCCCTTTCCATATGGCTACACCTTC | - | TRBJ1-2 | TRBV2 | -
CASSRVAPGPYNEQFF | TGTGCCAGCAGCCGCGTGGCGCCAGGGCCCTACAATGAGCAGTTCTTC | - | TRBJ2-1 | TRBV7-2 | -
CASTETGRNTEAFF | TGCGCCAGCACGGAGACAGGGAGGAACACTGAAGCTTTCTTT | few | TRBJ1-1 | TRBV5-1 | TRBD1
CSVATGTTSYEQYF | TGCAGCGTTGCCACAGGGACGACAAGCTACGAGCAGTACTTC | - | TRBJ2-7 | TRBV29-1 | -
CASSNSGQGNSPLHF | TGCGCCAGCAGCAACTCGGGACAGGGGAATTCACCCCTCCACTTT | - | TRBJ1-6 | TRBV5-1 | TRBD1
CASSLGTVMNTEAFF | TGTGCCAGCAGCTTAGGCACGGTCATGAACACTGAAGCTTTCTTT | few | TRBJ1-1 | TRBV7-9 | -
CASSQEGYRPTKDTQYF | TGCGCCAGCAGCCAAGAGGGTTACAGGCCCACGAAAGATACGCAGTATTTT | - | TRBJ2-3 | TRBV4-3 | -
CASSTAWRAGETQYF | TGTGCCAGCAGCACCGCGTGGAGGGCGGGAGAGACCCAGTACTTC | - | TRBJ2-5 | TRBV5-4 | -
CSLPGVVELENTIYF | TGCAGCCTCCCCGGAGTGGTTGAACTGGAAAACACCATATATTTT | - | TRBJ1-3 | TRBV29-1 | -
CASSLTGGQEDTQYF | TGTGCCAGCAGCTTAACGGGGGGGCAGGAAGATACGCAGTATTTT | few | TRBJ2-3 | TRBV7-2 | TRBD2
CASSPLRGTGSLTEAFF | TGTGCCAGCTCACCGCTCAGGGGTACGGGGAGTTTAACTGAAGCTTTCTTT | - | TRBJ1-1 | TRBV18 | -
CASSLMGASNTEAFF | TGCGCCAGCAGCTTGATGGGGGCATCGAACACTGAAGCTTTCTTT | - | TRBJ1-1 | TRBV5-1 | -
CASSSIQGNTIYF | TGTGCCAGCAGCTCAATACAAGGAAACACCATATATTTT | few | TRBJ1-3 | TRBV7-9 | -
CASRFGTVRDTQYF | TGTGCCAGCAGATTTGGGACAGTCCGGGATACGCAGTATTTT | - | TRBJ2-3 | TRBV5-6 | TRBD1
CASSPDGEETQYF | TGTGCCAGCAGCCCCGACGGGGAAGAGACCCAGTACTTC | - | TRBJ2-5 | TRBV6-1 | -
CASRPNRGHEQFF | TGTGCCAGCAGACCTAACAGGGGGCATGAGCAGTTCTTC | - | TRBJ2-1 | TRBV11-1 | TRBD1
CASSHGTASSTSYTF | TGTGCCAGTAGCCATGGGACAGCCAGTAGTACTAGCTACACCTTC | - | TRBJ1-2 | TRBV19 | TRBD1
CASSPTSGEGSYEQYF | TGTGCCAGCTCACCAACTAGCGGGGAAGGCTCCTACGAGCAGTACTTC | - | TRBJ2-7 | TRBV18 | TRBD2
CASSFWKRGNQPQHF | TGTGCCAGCAGCTTTTGGAAACGGGGCAATCAGCCCCAGCATTTT | - | TRBJ1-5 | TRBV5-6 | -
CASSWGLPGVKSPLHF | TGTGCCAGCAGTTGGGGACTCCCGGGGGTTAAATCACCCCTCCACTTT | - | TRBJ1-6 | TRBV27 | -
CASSLPGREGVQYF | TGTGCCAGCAGCCTACCCGGGCGGGAGGGGGTGCAGTATTTT | - | TRBJ2-3 | TRBV5-4 | TRBD2
CASSLETGVNSPLHF | TGTGCCAGCAGCTTAGAGACAGGGGTAAATTCACCCCTCCACTTT | - | TRBJ1-6 | TRBV7-2 | TRBD1
CASTSAAFHDEQFF | TGTGCCAGCACCTCCGCGGCCTTTCACGATGAGCAGTTCTTC | - | TRBJ2-1 | TRBV21-1 | -
CASTLTGDNEQFF | TGTGCCAGCACTTTGACAGGGGACAATGAGCAGTTCTTC | - | TRBJ2-1 | TRBV2 | TRBD1
CASSERSSGETQYF | TGTGCCAGCAGTGAACGGTCTAGCGGGGAGACCCAGTACTTC | - | TRBJ2-5 | TRBV2 | TRBD2
CASTWDREAGETQYF | TGTGCCAGCACCTGGGACAGGGAGGCGGGTGAGACCCAGTACTTC | - | TRBJ2-5 | TRBV4-2 | TRBD1
CASSLELAGGPYEQYF | TGCGCCAGCAGCTTGGAACTAGCGGGGGGGCCGTACGAGCAGTACTTC | once | TRBJ2-7 | TRBV5-1 | TRBD2
CASSYGLGRNTEAFF | TGTGCCAGCAGTTACGGCCTAGGGAGGAACACTGAAGCTTTCTTT | once | TRBJ1-1 | TRBV6-5 | -
CASPSPSGTGGLPSGANVLTF | TGTGCCAGCCCTTCACCGTCGGGGACAGGGGGTCTCCCCTCTGGGGCCAACGTCCTGACTTTC | - | TRBJ2-6 | TRBV18 | TRBD1
CASSLEAQGPNTEAFF | TGTGCCAGCAGCTTGGAGGCCCAGGGCCCGAACACTGAAGCTTTCTTT | - | TRBJ1-1 | TRBV5-4 | -
CASSGRRRDTQYF | TGTGCCAGTAGCGGGAGAAGGAGAGATACGCAGTATTTT | - | TRBJ2-3 | TRBV19 | -
CASSIGQNYEQYF | TGTGCCAGTAGTATCGGTCAAAACTACGAGCAGTACTTC | - | TRBJ2-7 | TRBV19 | -
CASSQWTSGLGNEQFF | TGCGCCAGCAGCCAATGGACTAGCGGTCTTGGGAATGAGCAGTTCTTC | - | TRBJ2-1 | TRBV4-3 | TRBD2
CASSSKEGYEQYF | TGCGCCAGCAGCAGCAAAGAGGGTTACGAGCAGTACTTC | - | TRBJ2-7 | TRBV5-1 | -
CASSLVGTTTQETQYF | TGTGCCAGCAGCCTAGTGGGCACAACCACCCAAGAGACCCAGTACTTC | once | TRBJ2-5 | TRBV7-9 | -
CASSELGTENIQYF | TGTGCCAGCAGTGAATTGGGGACAGAAAACATTCAGTACTTC | - | TRBJ2-4 | TRBV6-1 | TRBD1
CASSFGTNEKLFF | TGTGCCAGCAGCTTCGGAACTAATGAAAAACTGTTTTTT | - | TRBJ1-4 | TRBV13 | -
CASSLGEGLGAQVTGELFF | TGTGCCAGCAGTTTGGGGGAGGGACTTGGAGCACAGGTCACCGGGGAGCTGTTTTTT | - | TRBJ2-2 | TRBV28 | TRBD2
CASSTRLAGGGENEQFF | TGTGCCAGCAGCACCCGACTAGCGGGGGGAGGAGAAAATGAGCAGTTCTTC | - | TRBJ2-1 | TRBV9 | TRBD2
CASRAGPGQAEKLFF | TGTGCCAGCAGGGCGGGACCCGGGCAGGCCGAAAAACTGTTTTTT | - | TRBJ1-4 | TRBV6-5 | -
CSARGRGITEAFF | TGCAGCGCCCGGGGCAGGGGGATCACTGAAGCTTTCTTT | - | TRBJ1-1 | TRBV29-1 | TRBD1
CASRRGQGALTNTEAFF | TGTGCCAGTAGAAGGGGACAGGGGGCCTTAACGAACACTGAAGCTTTCTTT | - | TRBJ1-1 | TRBV19 | TRBD1
CASSLELPGLADNRGGELFF | TGTGCCAGCAGCTTAGAATTACCGGGACTAGCGGATAATAGGGGCGGGGAGCTGTTTTTT | once | TRBJ2-2 | TRBV11-3 | TRBD2
CASSSQTISGNTIYF | TGTGCCAGCAGTAGCCAGACAATCTCTGGAAACACCATATATTTT | - | TRBJ1-3 | TRBV6-5 | -
CAWSRDRGPYSNQPQHF | TGTGCCTGGAGCCGGGACAGGGGGCCTTATAGCAATCAGCCCCAGCATTTT | - | TRBJ1-5 | TRBV30 | TRBD1
CASSEGGYEQYF | TGTGCCAGCAGTGAGGGGGGGTACGAGCAGTACTTC | - | TRBJ2-7 | TRBV6-6 | -